One sample yielded the 29 T cell receptor beta chains listed below, sequenced in a study of cytomegalovirus exposure and HLA in healthy donors. 60 Vbeta and 13 Jbeta primers were used in PCR. The table came from immunoSEQ multiplex PCR; TCRdb's copy has only in-frame clones and leaves some out. The profile shows 150,000 to 200,000 clones, approximately 12% of them singletons. The sequencing input was PBMCs. These TCRs come from a man in his fifties in good health and CMV-seropositive.

The sample holds a few counts of this clone. Other DNA sequences within the sample encode an identical CDR3. The chain has TRBV28 and TRBJ1-5; D might be TRBD1 (5 bases). Germline CDR1 reads MDHEN; CDR2 reads SYDVKM. The V end lost 4 bases, the J end lost 7 bases, and 8 bases lay between the germline ends. The CDR3 sequence is 12 residues long. The CDR3 region is CASSSGGQPQHF. In DNA form, the CDR3 reads TGTGCCAGCAGTTCCGGGGGGCAGCCCCAGCATTTT.

J is TRBJ2-7 and V is TRBV20-1; 7 bases agree with TRBD1. Germline V gene sequence: CDR1 DFQATT, CDR2 SNEGSKA (reference sequence). Unmatched junction bases numbered 2, after V lost 6 bases and J lost 6 bases. This CDR3 region has 10 residues. CDR3 sequence: CSAQGVEQYF. Written as DNA, the CDR3 is TGCAGTGCCCAGGGGGTCGAGCAGTACTTC.

J is TRBJ1-1 and V is TRBV18; D is uncertain. V lost 3 bases to trimming and J lost 5 bases, with 13 bases between them. Germline V gene lookup returns CDR1 KGHSH and CDR2 LQKENI. This CDR3 contains 14 residues. CDR3 sequence: CASSPFEGGTEAFF. The DNA of the CDR3 is TGTGCCAGCTCACCCTTCGAGGGAGGGACTGAAGCTTTCTTT.

CDR3 sequence reads: CASSVGPRTVQNSPLHF. The CDR3 nucleotides are TGTGCCAGCAGCGTAGGCCCCCGGACAGTCCAAAATTCACCCCTCCACTTT. This chain connects TRBV9 to TRBJ1-6, with TRBD1 as a possible D gene (6 bases). The CDR3 consists of 17 residues. Germline CDR1 reads SGDLS; CDR2 reads YYNGEE. Trimming took off 0 bases at V and 7 bases at J, with 17 bases between the two ends.

V is TRBV5-4 and J is TRBJ1-1; tentatively, D is TRBD1 (6 bases). The germline V gene has CDR1 SGHNT and CDR2 YYREEE (reference sequence). V dropped 4 bases and J dropped 5 bases, with 18 bases sitting between them. The length of the CDR3 is 15 residues. The CDR3 region is CASSTMTGQRTEAFF. CDR3 coding DNA: TGTGCCAGCAGCACTATGACAGGACAGAGAACTGAAGCTTTCTTT.

The chain links TRBV9 to TRBJ2-7, with D perhaps TRBD1 (5 bases). The CDR3 sequence is 14 residues long. Per the germline V gene, CDR1 is SGDLS and CDR2 is YYNGEE. V lost 4 bases and J lost 2, with 13 bases in between. The CDR3 region has the DNA TGTGCCAGCAGCCCCCGTGGGGCCCCCTACGAGCAGTACTTC. It codes for CASSPRGAPYEQYF.

The chain is built from TRBV5-6 and TRBJ2-5, with D unresolved. Germline V gene sequence: CDR1 SGHDT, CDR2 YYEEEE. The CDR3 is 12 residues long. Deletions cut 0 bases from V and 5 bases from J, with 5 bases between. The CDR3 DNA reads as TGTGCCAGCAGCTTGGTCGTGGAGACCCAGTACTTC. Its protein is CASSLVVETQYF. The full variable domain, rest sourced from reference TRBV5-6 and TRBJ2-5, is DAGVTQSPTHLIKTRGQQVTLRCSPKSGHDTVSWYQQALGQGPQFIFQYYEEEERQRGNFPDRFSGHQFPNYSSELNVNALLLGDSALYLCASSLVVETQYFGPGTRLLVL.

This clone has just a few counts. This rearrangement joins TRBV5-4 to TRBJ1-2; D is possibly TRBD1 (6 bases). V lost 1 base and J lost 7, with 14 bases in between. This CDR3 contains 14 residues. Germline CDR1 and CDR2: SGHNT and YYREEE (reference sequence). Written as DNA, the CDR3 is TGTGCCAGCAGCTTGTATCTGGGGGCTGGTGGCTACACCTTC. Encoded protein: CASSLYLGAGGYTF. The variable domain in full, completed from reference TRBV5-4 and TRBJ1-2, reads ETGVTQSPTHLIKTRGQQVTLRCSSQSGHNTVSWYQQALGQGPQFIFQYYREEENGRGNFPPRFSGLQFPNYSSELNVNALELDDSALYLCASSLYLGAGGYTFGSGTRLTVV.

This clone was observed a few times. This chain links TRBV21-1 with TRBJ1-2. TRBV21-1 corresponds to a pseudogene. This CDR3 spans 12 amino acids. CDR3 bases: TGTGCCAGCAGGACTAAGCAACATAACTACACCTTC. Translating it yields CASRTKQHNYTF.

This clone was picked up a small number of times. A read error may produce the germline difference seen at one junction end. The CDR3 nucleotides read TGTGCTAGCAGCTTAGGCCATAGACTAGTTCTGGAGACCCAGTACTTC. Its translation is CASSLGHRLVLETQYF. The J gene is TRBJ2-5, the V gene TRBV7-7; possibly TRBD2 for D (6 bases). The CDR3 runs to 16 residues. CDR1 and CDR2 from the germline V gene are SSHAT and FNYEAQ (reference sequence).

This clone was observed a handful of times. V and J are TRBV5-1 and TRBJ2-5, with TRBD2 matching 13 bases. With V trimmed by 7 bases and J by 5 bases, 14 bases remained unmatched. CDR3 length: 17 residues. Germline lookup yields CDR1 SGHRS and CDR2 YFSETQ. The CDR3 nucleotides are TGCGCCAGCTGGGGGGGACTAGCGGGGCCAACGGGGGAGACCCAGTACTTC. This gives the protein CASWGGLAGPTGETQYF.

This chain uses TRBV10-1 with TRBJ1-2; TRBD1 aligns across 8 bases. Losses at the gene ends were 2 bases for V and 2 bases for J; bases not matched to a gene: 10. CDR1 is WNHNN, CDR2 SYGVQD, per germline (reference sequence). CDR3 size: 17 residues. CDR3 sequence reads: CASSEEDRALGNYGYTF. CDR3 coding DNA: TGCGCCAGCAGTGAGGAGGACAGGGCCTTGGGGAACTATGGCTACACCTTC.

This chain joins TRBV27 and TRBJ1-5; 10 bases fit TRBD1. Germline assignment: CDR1 MNHEY and CDR2 SMNVEV (reference sequence). CDR3 length: 16 residues. V lost 6 bases to trimming and J lost 4 bases; unmatched junction nucleotides: 9. The CDR3 DNA sequence: TGTGCCAGCAGCACATTAAGGGACAGGGGTAATCAGCCCCAGCATTTT. This gives the protein CASSTLRDRGNQPQHF.

This clone came up a few times. The J gene is TRBJ2-1, the V gene TRBV13; a possible D gene is TRBD2 (5 bases). The CDR3 spans 15 residues. Germline V CDR1 and CDR2: PRHDT, FYEKMQ (reference sequence). Trimming left V 4 bases short and J 5 bases short, with 15 bases between. As DNA, the CDR3 is TGTGCCAGCAGCTCTACCGGTGGGGAGAACAATGAGCAGTTCTTC. Amino acids: CASSSTGGENNEQFF.

The chain recombines TRBV28 with TRBJ2-5, with D perhaps matching TRBD2 (7 bases). This CDR3 has 14 residues. In germline, CDR1 is MDHEN, CDR2 SYDVKM. V was cut by 3 bases and J by 6 bases, with 14 bases left in between. CDR3 sequence reads: CASSFVGGAKTQYF. The CDR3 DNA sequence: TGTGCCAGCAGTTTTGTGGGGGGGGCGAAGACCCAGTACTTC. Using reference TRBV28 and TRBJ2-5 for the parts outside the CDR3, the full variable domain is DVKVTQSSRYLVKRTGEKVFLECVQDMDHENMFWYRQDPGLGLRLIYFSYDVKMKEKGDIPEGYSVSREKKERFSLILESASTNQTSMYLCASSFVGGAKTQYFGPGTRLLVL.

The chain recombines TRBV28 with TRBJ1-6; 7 nucleotides agree with TRBD1. The ends lost 6 bases at V and 9 bases at J; junction bases unmatched: 11. Germline-derived CDR1 and CDR2 are MDHEN and SYDVKM. This CDR3 is built from 15 residues. The CDR3 DNA follows: TGTGCCAGCAGGGGAGCAGGGGGAGTAGGTTCACCCCTCCACTTT. This sequence encodes CASRGAGGVGSPLHF.

This clone was counted between two and nine times. The genes are TRBV30 and TRBJ1-4; 9 bases match TRBD1. The CDR3 is 14 residues long. The V and J ends lost 5 bases and 3 bases, in that order; junction bases with no gene match: 4. Germline V gene data show CDR1 as GTSNPN and CDR2 as SVGIG (reference sequence). DNA of the CDR3: TGTGCCTGGGACAGGGGGAAGTCTAATGAAAAACTGTTTTTT. Protein product: CAWDRGKSNEKLFF. Variable domain in full (rest from reference TRBV30 and TRBJ1-4): SQTIHQWPATLVQPVGSPLSLECTVEGTSNPNLYWYRQAAGRGLQLLFYSVGIGQISSEVPQNLSASRPQDRQFILSSKKLLLSDSGFYLCAWDRGKSNEKLFFGSGTQLSVL.

A few counts support this clone. This chain connects TRBV6-7 to TRBJ2-7; D is perhaps TRBD1 (6 bases). TRBV6-7 is recorded as an ORF, its role being uncertain. This CDR3 has 13 amino acids. V was clipped by 5 bases and J by 4 bases, with 12 bases between them. The CDR3 DNA is TGTGCCAGCAGTCACAGGGTACTTTACGAGCAGTACGTC. Its protein is CASSHRVLYEQYV.

The chain couples TRBV9 to TRBJ1-2; perhaps TRBD1 as D (6 bases). Trimming took off 3 bases at V and 4 bases at J, with 13 bases between the two ends. Looked up from germline, CDR1 is SGDLS and CDR2 is YYNGEE. This CDR3 comprises 14 residues. The DNA for the CDR3 is TGTGCCAGCAGCGAAGGGGCAGGGGCCTATGGCTACACCTTC. Translated: CASSEGAGAYGYTF.

Here the CDR3 reads CASRRGQGLQPQHF. The CDR3 DNA reads as TGTGCCAGCAGACGGGGACAGGGGCTTCAGCCCCAGCATTTT. The chain recombines TRBV6-1 with TRBJ1-5; TRBD1 matches at 10 bases. V gave up 6 bases and J gave up 6 bases; unmatched junction bases: 5. Looked up from germline, CDR1 is MNHNS and CDR2 is SASEGT. This CDR3 is 14 amino acids long.

In regard to this clone: Compared with germline, one end of the junction differs, possibly owing to a read error. The same CDR3 is also encoded by other DNA sequences in this sample. The genes are TRBV15 and TRBJ2-5; D gene uncertain. This CDR3 is 13 amino acids long. CDR1 and CDR2 from the germline V gene are LNHNV and YYDKDF (reference sequence). The CDR3 spells CATSRDRRETQYF. CDR3 in DNA: TGCGCCACCAGCAGAGATCGGCGGGAGACCCAGTACTTC. Together with reference TRBV15 and TRBJ2-5, the CDR3 gives the full variable domain: DAMVIQNPRYQVTQFGKPVTLSCSQTLNHNVMYWYQQKSSQAPKLLFHYYDKDFNNEADTPDNFQSRRPNTSFCFLDIRSPGLGDTAMYLCATSRDRRETQYFGPGTRLLVL.

V and J are TRBV7-2 and TRBJ1-2; D perhaps matches TRBD1 (5 bases). Germline values: CDR1 SGHTA, CDR2 FQGNSA. V was shortened by 5 bases and J by 7 bases, with 11 bases between the two germline ends. The CDR3 spans 12 residues. CDR3 DNA sequence: TGTGCCAGCAGCGACCAGGGAGGTGGCTACACCTTC. Translating gives CASSDQGGGYTF. The variable domain in full, with the rest retrieved from reference TRBV7-2 and TRBJ1-2, is GAGVSQSPSNKVTEKGKDVELRCDPISGHTALYWYRQSLGQGLEFLIYFQGNSAPDKSGLPSDRFSAERTGGSVSTLTIQRTQQEDSAVYLCASSDQGGGYTFGSGTRLTVV.

The chain carries TRBV19 and TRBJ1-5; TRBD1 agrees at 9 bases. Germline V lookup: CDR1 LNHDA, CDR2 SQIVND (reference sequence). This CDR3 contains 14 residues. Trimming at V came to 8 bases and at J to 3 bases, leaving 5 bases not matched to a gene. The CDR3 loop reads CASSWDRDNQPQHF. For the CDR3, the DNA is TGTGCCAGTTCCTGGGACAGGGACAATCAGCCCCAGCATTTT.

The rearrangement uses TRBV27 and TRBJ1-2; 10 bases are a match to TRBD1. Losses at the gene ends were 7 bases for V and 2 bases for J; bases not matched to a gene: 10. The CDR3 totals 16 residues. Germline V gives CDR1 MNHEY, CDR2 SMNVEV (reference sequence). CDR3 region: CASTYAPGQGNYGYTF. The CDR3 DNA is TGTGCCAGCACCTACGCCCCGGGACAGGGGAACTATGGCTACACCTTC.

The genes are TRBV19 and TRBJ1-5; 8 nucleotides match TRBD1. The CDR3 covers 15 residues. V lost 0 bases to trimming and J lost 6 bases; unmatched junction nucleotides: 4. Germline CDR1 LNHDA, CDR2 SQIVND (reference sequence). This chain's CDR3 is CASSIDGQGGQPQHF. In nucleotides, the CDR3 is TGTGCCAGTAGTATAGATGGACAGGGCGGTCAGCCCCAGCATTTT.

This clone has just a few counts. CDR3 sequence (DNA): TGTGCCAGCAGCTTAGGGCCTAGCGGGGCTTCCTACGAGCAGTACTTC. Amino acid sequence: CASSLGPSGASYEQYF. The J gene is TRBJ2-7, the V gene TRBV7-2; TRBD2 matches at 9 bases. V shed 1 base and J 1 base; nucleotides not matched to a gene: 5. CDR3 length: 16 residues. The germline gives CDR1 SGHTA, CDR2 FQGNSA.

This clone was counted between two and nine times. The chain uses TRBV27 and TRBJ1-5; D might be TRBD1 (6 bases). There are 15 residues in the CDR3. The V and J ends lost 5 bases and 1 base respectively, with 12 bases between them. Germline V gene data show CDR1 as MNHEY and CDR2 as SMNVEV (reference sequence). CDR3 amino acids: CASSTVTGSNQPQHF. The CDR3 DNA sequence: TGTGCCAGCAGTACTGTCACAGGGAGCAATCAGCCCCAGCATTTT.

The chain has TRBV7-8 and TRBJ1-2, with D perhaps TRBD1 (6 bases). Trimming took off 1 base at V and 3 bases at J, with 9 bases between the two ends. The CDR3 runs to 14 residues. Germline V gene data show CDR1 as SGHVS and CDR2 as FQNEAQ. The CDR3 nucleotides are TGTGCCAGCAGCTTAGGCGCAGGGGACTATGGCTACACCTTC. Its translation: CASSLGAGDYGYTF.

This chain uses TRBV6-6 with TRBJ2-3; 13 bases align to TRBD2. CDR3 size: 15 residues. V lost 5 bases, J lost 4 bases, and 3 bases stayed unmatched. Germline V gives CDR1 MNHNY, CDR2 SVGAGI (reference sequence). The chain's CDR3 is CASSRTSGGPDTQYF. As DNA, the CDR3 is TGTGCCAGCAGTCGGACTAGCGGGGGCCCAGATACGCAGTATTTT.